This entry is about one T cell receptor beta chain. Its target is unknown. This entry is derived from a study of early T cells in non-severe SARS-CoV-2 infection. About the research overall: RNA in bulk from unsorted whole blood was sequenced, and chains were unpaired. Study-wide results and caveats: VDJdb matching, biased toward anti-spike CD8 responses, missed private and CD4 specificities.

Germline values: CDR1 SGHRS, CDR2 YFSETQ. V was trimmed by 2 bases and J by 6 bases, leaving 14 bases between them. This CDR3 spans 14 amino acids. Unique molecular identifiers (one per individual cDNA molecule) were attached. One entry per CDR3 protein results from TCRdb running MiXCR on the 5' RACE reads. The sample includes tens of thousands of distinct CDR3 sequences, around 15% of them seen just once. The receptor was isolated from an adult who was a healthcare worker with PCR-confirmed SARS-CoV-2 infection or an uninfected control (not recorded which). Sequencing input: whole blood. V gene TRBV5-1 combines with J gene TRBJ1-1; weak D call: TRBD1 (5 bases). CDR3 DNA sequence: TGCGCCAGCAGCTTTAGCGAGGGGATATCTGAAGCTTTCTTT. Translation gives CASSFSEGISEAFF.